The entry below describes one T cell receptor (beta chain). As yet, its antigen is unknown. Sequencing used immunoSEQ multiplex PCR; TCRdb keeps in-frame clones, though not all of them. The table has roughly 76,000 clones, 90% to 95% seen once; the top ten hold 4.5% to 7.5%. With 5 bases removed from V and 3 bases from J, the gap between germline ends came to 7 bases. Germline-derived CDR1 and CDR2 are SGHNT and YENEEA. CDR3 size: 12 residues. The sample comes from a study of OX40 agonist ivuxolimab in advanced cancers. About the study: Ivuxolimab is an agonistic anti-OX40 (CD134) antibody, and patients were treated with it. Patients in dose escalation had liver, melanoma, kidney or head and neck cancers. The study's findings and limits: Clonal expansion from baseline to week 6 occurred in both CD4+ and CD8+ T cells.

The V and J genes are TRBV11-3 and TRBJ1-1; D is ambiguous. This TCR came from an adult with an advanced solid tumor such as melanoma, head and neck, liver or kidney cancer. The sequenced sample was CD4+ or CD8+ T cells sorted from blood, obtained in a trial of the OX40 agonist ivuxolimab. This CDR3 is CASSQGDTEAFF. The CDR3, as DNA: TGTGCCAGCAGCCAAGGCGACACTGAAGCTTTCTTT.